A selection of T cell receptor beta chains follows, all from one sample in a study of T cells in Graves' hyperthyroidism and ophthalmopathy. TCRdb recomputed calls from the multiplex PCR reads with MiXCR, one row per CDR3 protein. The sample comprises under 700,000 distinct CDR3 sequences, approximately 15% of which are singletons, and around a sixth rests with the top ten. Sequenced input: blood. The receptors stem from a woman aged 18-29 years with Graves' hyperthyroidism. The CDR3 runs from the conserved cysteine through the conserved F or W. Each record gives: D gene, J gene, clone size, V gene, CDR3 DNA, CDR3 protein. A D gene is named only where the DNA matches it firmly. The listing skips clone size in some rows; elsewhere it reads once, few, many or a size class.

TRBD2 TRBJ2-3 . TRBV28 TGTGCCACCCAGCGGGAGTGGGAAGCAGATACGCAGTATTTT CATQREWEADTQYF
TRBD1 TRBJ1-6 few TRBV5-1 TGCGCCAGCAGCCAGGGGACAGGGTCTTCACCCCTCCACTTT CASSQGTGSSPLHF
. TRBJ1-6 many TRBV12-3/TRBV12-4 TGTGCCAGCAGACCAGGGCCTTATAATTCACCCCTCCACTTT CASRPGPYNSPLHF
. TRBJ2-1 . TRBV20-1 TGCAGTGCTAAAAGGGGACACTCCTACAATGAGCAGTTCTTC CSAKRGHSYNEQFF
TRBD2 TRBJ2-2 . TRBV5-1 TGCGCCAGCAGCCGGAGGACTAGCGGGAGCAGAACGAACACCGGGGAGCTGTTTTTT CASSRRTSGSRTNTGELFF
TRBD1 TRBJ2-2 many TRBV11-1 TGTGCCAGCAGCTCCCGGACAGGGGGCACCGGGGAGCTGTTTTTT CASSSRTGGTGELFF
. TRBJ1-2 . TRBV5-1 TGCGCCAGCAGCTTGGACGCGGATGGCTACACCTTC CASSLDADGYTF
. TRBJ2-6 . TRBV14 TGTGCCAGCAGCCCACGGCGGTGGGGCCCTTCTGGGGCCAACGTCCTGACTTTC CASSPRRWGPSGANVLTF
. TRBJ1-2 . TRBV7-9 TGTGCCAGCAGCAAGGAGGGCTACACCTTC CASSKEGYTF
. TRBJ2-5 many TRBV6-5 TGTGCCAGCAGTTACTGGGGGGAGACCCAGTACTTC CASSYWGETQYF
. TRBJ2-7 few TRBV5-1 TGCGCCAGCAGCTGGACAGGGAACGGGCGGGAGAACGCCTACGAGCAGTACTTC CASSWTGNGRENAYEQYF
. TRBJ1-1 many TRBV6-2/TRBV6-3 TGTGCCAGCAGCCGCAATGGGAACACTGAAGCTTTCTTT CASSRNGNTEAFF
TRBD1 TRBJ1-2 few TRBV7-3 TGTGCCAGCAGCTTCACCGGGACAGGAGACTATGGCTACACCTTC CASSFTGTGDYGYTF